Listed here are 3 T cell receptor beta chains from one sample, sequenced in a study of response to subunit inactivated influenza vaccine. Using its own MiXCR run on the RT-PCR reads, TCRdb lists one record per CDR3 protein. Of approximately 490,000 distinct CDR3 sequences listed, roughly 7.6% were seen once; the top ten hold about an eighth. Sequenced material: PBMCs from blood, taken less than 30 months after vaccination. All receptors come from a man between 50 and 75 years old who received an inactivated influenza vaccine.

This clonotype has only a few counts. The chain carries TRBV2 and TRBJ1-5; no reliable D call. CDR1 SNHLY and CDR2 FYNNEI come from the germline V gene. The V end was cut by 0 bases, the J end by 5 bases, with 5 bases between. The CDR3 contains 13 residues. CDR3 DNA sequence: TGTGCCAGCAGTGAAGCCCGAGATCAGCCCCAGCATTTT. Translated, it gives CASSEARDQPQHF.

Many counts were recorded for this clonotype. The CDR3 DNA reads as TGTGCCACACAACGGGCAGGGAGCAATCAGCCCCAGCATTTT. Its protein product is CATQRAGSNQPQHF. V is TRBV28 and J is TRBJ1-5; D is perhaps TRBD1 (5 bases). CDR3 size: 14 residues. The germline V gene has CDR1 MDHEN and CDR2 SYDVKM. V was cut by 10 bases and J by 1 base, with 14 bases left in between.

By share, this clonotype ranks as medium-sized (0.01 to 0.1%). The chain has TRBV12-3 or TRBV12-4 and TRBJ2-7; maybe TRBD1 (6 bases). There are 14 residues in the CDR3. V lost 2 bases and J lost 5, with 13 bases in between. In DNA, the CDR3 is TGTGCCAGCAGTTTATTCAGGGGCGACAACGAGCAGTACTTC. Translation gives CASSLFRGDNEQYF.